Below, 3 T cell receptor beta chains from the same sample are listed, as sequenced in a study of shared clonotypes between healthy human individuals. As defined, naive CD8 cells were CD45RO-negative and positively selected for CCR7, with terminally differentiated effector memory CD45RA+ cells excluded. Some clones are missing from TCRdb's copy, which holds only in-frame ones; the method was immunoSEQ multiplex PCR. In the table there are hundreds of thousands of clones, about 96% of which are singletons. Sequences were obtained from naive CD8+ T cells sorted from blood. All receptors come from a woman in her twenties or thirties in good health.

V gene TRBV6-6 combines with J gene TRBJ2-2; 9 positions match TRBD1. Per germline, CDR1 MNHNY and CDR2 SVGAGI (reference sequence). The V gene end was trimmed by 7 bases and the J gene end by 8 bases; junction bases not matched to a gene: 11. CDR3 length: 15 amino acids. CDR3 sequence reads: CASTTGTGLWGELFF. The CDR3, as DNA: TGTGCCAGCACCACCGGGACAGGGCTGTGGGGGGAGCTGTTTTTT.

This chain joins TRBV6-5 and TRBJ2-1, with 8 bases fitting TRBD2. V lost 8 bases and J lost 7; bases outside the gene matches: 10. From germline, CDR1 is MNHEY and CDR2 SVGAGI. The CDR3 spans 14 residues. CDR3 residues: CASGKRLALNEQFF. In nucleotides, the CDR3 is TGTGCCAGCGGAAAAAGACTAGCGCTGAATGAGCAGTTCTTC.

The chain recombines TRBV27 with TRBJ2-2; TRBD2 aligns across 7 bases. The CDR3 sequence is 16 residues long. Germline CDR1 reads MNHEY; CDR2 reads SMNVEV (reference sequence). Unmatched junction bases numbered 10, after V lost 6 bases and J lost 3 bases. The CDR3 region is CASSLGSGTYTGELFF. The CDR3 DNA is TGTGCCAGCAGCCTTGGGAGCGGGACCTACACCGGGGAGCTGTTTTTT.